This passage covers 15 T cell receptor beta chains from one sample sequenced in a study of T cell responses to AZD1222 COVID-19 vaccine. TCRdb's table, derived via immunoSEQ multiplex PCR, lists solely in-frame clones and lacks some. The sample shows about 120,000 clones, approximately 90% of them seen only once. The input for sequencing was peripheral blood, taken 28 days after the second AZD1222 dose. Receptor source: an adult who received the AZD1222 COVID-19 vaccine.

Only one count was recorded for this clone. The chain is built from TRBV7-9 and TRBJ2-5; 8 positions match TRBD2. Germline assignment: CDR1 SEHNR and CDR2 FQNEAQ (reference sequence). This CDR3 has 16 amino acids. V lost 0 bases and J lost 0; bases outside the gene matches: 3. The CDR3 here is CASSLAGRGDQETQYF. The CDR3 DNA reads as TGTGCCAGCAGCTTAGCGGGGCGGGGGGACCAAGAGACCCAGTACTTC.

This clone has only one observation. The rearrangement joins TRBV2 to TRBJ2-5; 7 nucleotides match TRBD2. The CDR3 extends over 12 amino acids. V shed 9 bases, J shed 7 bases, and the junction held 8 bases outside the gene matches. The germline CDR1 and CDR2 sequences are SNHLY and FYNNEI. CDR3 sequence reads: CASVGGVGTQYF. As DNA, the CDR3 is TGTGCCAGTGTGGGGGGGGTAGGGACCCAGTACTTC.

In its sample, this clone was seen once. V gene TRBV4-2 combines with J gene TRBJ2-3; no firm D call. Germline CDR1 is LGHNA and CDR2 is YNFKEQ. The ends were cut back, 2 bases at V and 2 bases at J, with 14 bases in the middle. CDR3 length: 16 amino acids. The CDR3 DNA reads TGTGCCAGCAGCCAACTTGGAACCTATGACACAGATACGCAGTATTTT. Its translation is CASSQLGTYDTDTQYF.

This rearrangement joins TRBV30 to TRBJ2-1; 7 nucleotides line up with TRBD2. The ends lost 3 bases at V and 9 bases at J; junction bases unmatched: 11. CDR1 is GTSNPN, CDR2 SVGIG, per germline (reference sequence). CDR3 length equals 14 residues. CDR3 in amino acids: CAWRRSGNLPEQFF. CDR3 coding DNA: TGTGCCTGGAGACGGAGCGGGAATCTTCCTGAGCAGTTCTTC.

The chain joins TRBV3-1 (or the pseudogene TRBV3-2) to TRBJ1-5, with D unresolved. The CDR3 covers 15 residues. V was cut by 3 bases and J by 5 bases, with 14 bases left in between. From germline, CDR1 is LGHDT and CDR2 YNNKEL (reference sequence). The CDR3 reads CASSHSGRRDQPQHF. As DNA, the CDR3 is TGTGCCAGCAGCCATTCAGGCCGGAGGGATCAGCCCCAGCATTTT.

The chain recombines TRBV27 with TRBJ1-2; 9 bases fit TRBD1. The V and J ends lost 5 bases and 6 bases, in that order; junction bases with no gene match: 7. Germline V gene data show CDR1 as MNHEY and CDR2 as SMNVEV (reference sequence). This CDR3 spans 14 amino acids. CDR3 in DNA: TGTGCCAGCAGTGTCACAGGGGGCGCTGATGGCTACACCTTC. The encoded protein is CASSVTGGADGYTF.

This chain uses TRBV10-1 with TRBJ2-2; D ambiguous. Germline assignment: CDR1 WNHNN and CDR2 SYGVQD (reference sequence). This CDR3 contains 14 residues. V shed 5 bases and J shed 6 bases, with 13 bases lying between them. The CDR3 is CASSTQVGAGELFF. CDR3 nucleotide sequence: TGCGCCAGCAGTACCCAAGTCGGCGCCGGGGAGCTGTTTTTT.

J is TRBJ2-3 and V is TRBV18; D is unresolved. The CDR3 contains 13 residues. V lost 2 bases and J lost 0, with 3 bases in between. Germline V gene data show CDR1 as KGHSH and CDR2 as LQKENI. The DNA of the CDR3 is TGTGCCAGCTCACCAGGTAGCACAGATACGCAGTATTTT. Protein product: CASSPGSTDTQYF.

The genes are TRBV30 and TRBJ2-1; D tentatively fits TRBD1 or TRBD2 (6 bases each). The CDR3 totals 14 residues. V lost 1 base and J 6 bases, leaving 13 bases between the germline ends. Germline V gives CDR1 GTSNPN, CDR2 SVGIG (reference sequence). CDR3 protein: CAWSGRGRGNEQFF. CDR3 coding DNA: TGTGCCTGGAGTGGGAGGGGCAGGGGCAATGAGCAGTTCTTC.

This rearrangement joins TRBV7-9 to TRBJ1-2, with no clear D. V lost 6 bases to trimming and J lost 2 bases, with 10 bases between them. CDR3 length: 13 amino acids. Germline CDR1 SEHNR, CDR2 FQNEAQ (reference sequence). The CDR3 spells CASRPDGNYGYTF. Written as DNA, the CDR3 is TGTGCCAGCAGACCTGACGGAAACTATGGCTACACCTTC. The variable domain in full, completed from reference TRBV7-9 and TRBJ1-2, reads DTGVSQNPRHKITKRGQNVTFRCDPISEHNRLYWYRQTLGQGPEFLTYFQNEAQLEKSRLLSDRFSAERPKGSFSTLEIQRTEQGDSAMYLCASRPDGNYGYTFGSGTRLTVV.

The chain combines TRBV9 with TRBJ2-2, with D unclear. Germline lookup yields CDR1 SGDLS and CDR2 YYNGEE. This CDR3 has 15 residues. V lost 4 bases and J lost 5, with 15 bases in between. The DNA for the CDR3 is TGTGCCAGCAGCCTAGAAAACTTGGGGACCGGGGAGCTGTTTTTT. Its translation: CASSLENLGTGELFF.

The genes are TRBV7-9 and TRBJ2-3; the match to TRBD2 covers 12 bases. This CDR3 region has 14 residues. From germline, CDR1 is SEHNR and CDR2 FQNEAQ (reference sequence). The J segment lost 5 bases and the V segment lost 9 bases, leaving 6 bases of the junction unmatched. CDR3 region: CASLAGGPQDTQYF. CDR3 DNA: TGTGCCAGTCTAGCGGGAGGGCCTCAAGATACGCAGTATTTT.

CDR3 sequence: CGSEAGGETQYF. The CDR3 coding sequence is TGCGGGAGCGAGGCAGGAGGAGAGACCCAGTACTTC. This chain joins TRBV5-1 and TRBJ2-5; tentatively, D is TRBD2 (5 bases). CDR1 and CDR2 from the germline V gene are SGHRS and YFSETQ. This CDR3 spans 12 amino acids. The whole variable domain, remainder taken from reference TRBV5-1 and TRBJ2-5, is KAGVTQTPRYLIKTRGQQVTLSCSPISGHRSVSWYQQTPGQGLQFLFEYFSETQRNKGNFPGRFSGRQFSNSRSEMNVSTLELGDSALYLCGSEAGGETQYFGPGTRLLVL.

The chain is built from TRBV6-4 and TRBJ2-3; 10 nucleotides match TRBD1. The CDR3 length is 15 residues. V trimming: 6 bases; J trimming: 2 bases; junction bases outside the gene matches: 5. The V gene's germline CDR1 is MRHNA and CDR2 SNTAGT. CDR3 coding DNA: TGTGCCAGCAGCCTTGGGACAGGGGCCACAGATACGCAGTATTTT. It codes for CASSLGTGATDTQYF.

The chain is built from TRBV12-3 or TRBV12-4 and TRBJ2-2; TRBD1 matches 7 bases. The V gene end was trimmed by 5 bases and the J gene end by 4 bases; junction bases not matched to a gene: 1. The CDR3 extends over 13 amino acids. The CDR3 is CASSPGGTGELFF. The CDR3 nucleotides read TGTGCCAGCAGTCCAGGGGGCACCGGGGAGCTGTTTTTT.